This T cell receptor beta chain was obtained from a study of vaccination effects on CD4 cells after COVID-19. The wider study: After the second dose, samples were taken at median day 72.

Within the ViraFEST assay, antigen-specific CD4+ T cells underwent expansion with viral peptide pools prior to sequencing. CD4+ T cell isolation took place after approximately 11 days of culture. Vaccination of participants consisted of two doses of either the BNT162b2 or mRNA-1273 vaccine. Some clones are missing from TCRdb's copy, which holds only in-frame ones; the method was immunoSEQ multiplex PCR. The table lists 20,000 or so clones, roughly four fifths of them singletons, with around 9.1% in the top ten. About this clone: Antigen unknown.

The origin of this receptor is a human donor who received a COVID-19 vaccine. The input for sequencing was CD4+ T cells from PBMCs cultured with HCoV-229E spike peptides, taken after COVID-19 vaccination.

CDR3 bases: TGTGCCAGCTCACCACCGACGTACGGGGCGGGAGCGCTCGAGCAGTACTTC. Protein product: CASSPPTYGAGALEQYF. The chain links TRBV18 to TRBJ2-7, with 7 bases matching TRBD2. Germline V gene lookup returns CDR1 KGHSH and CDR2 LQKENI. Germline trimming cut 0 bases from V and 6 bases from J; bases unmatched to any gene: 14. The length of the CDR3 is 17 residues.